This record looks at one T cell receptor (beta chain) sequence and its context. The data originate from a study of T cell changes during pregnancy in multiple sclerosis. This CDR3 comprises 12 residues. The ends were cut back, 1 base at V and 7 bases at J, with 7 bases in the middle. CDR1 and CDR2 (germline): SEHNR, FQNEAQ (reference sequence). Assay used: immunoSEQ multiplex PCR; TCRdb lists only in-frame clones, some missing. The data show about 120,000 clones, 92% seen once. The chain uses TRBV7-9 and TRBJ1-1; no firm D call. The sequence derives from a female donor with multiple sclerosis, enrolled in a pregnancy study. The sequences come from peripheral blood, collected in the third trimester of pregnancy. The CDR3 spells CASSLDDIEAFF. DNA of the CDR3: TGTGCCAGCAGCTTAGACGACATTGAAGCTTTCTTT.